These T cell receptor beta chains were read from a single sample in a study of cytomegalovirus exposure and HLA in healthy donors. Assay: immunoSEQ multiplex PCR; the TCRdb copy retains only in-frame clones and omits some. The sample lists 95,000 to 130,000 clones, about 59% occurring once. The sequencing sample was made of PBMCs. The source of these receptors is a middle-aged woman in good health and CMV-seropositive. The CDR3 runs from the conserved cysteine through the conserved F or W. Fields, in order: clone size, D gene, J gene, V gene, CDR3 DNA, CDR3 protein. D genes are given only for firm matches. For some rows the clone size is stated as once, few or many, or as a class when expanded; others skip it.

>.|.|TRBJ1-1|TRBV19
TGTGCCAGTAGTATAGTTGGGGGGTCCTTGGCCACTGAAGCTTTCTTT
CASSIVGGSLATEAFF
>.|TRBD2|TRBJ2-3|TRBV28
TGTGCCACAGCAAATGGACCCTGGACTAGCGGAAGCACAGATACGCAGTACTTT
CATANGPWTSGSTDTQYF
>.|.|TRBJ1-5|TRBV30
TGTGCCTGGAGTGAGGGGCAGGGAGGGAATCAGCCCCAGCATTTT
CAWSEGQGGNQPQHF
>.|.|TRBJ1-1|TRBV7-9
TGTGCCAGCAGCTCGGGACATCAGGGCCGGGTCACTGAAGCTTTCTTT
CASSSGHQGRVTEAFF
>once|TRBD2|TRBJ2-7|TRBV7-6
TGTGCCAGCAGTGATGGACTAGCGGGAACCGAGCAGTACTTC
CASSDGLAGTEQYF
>.|.|TRBJ2-7|TRBV9
TGTGCCAGCAGCCCATCTAGCGCGAAATACGAGCAGTACTTC
CASSPSSAKYEQYF
>.|.|TRBJ1-1|TRBV6-5
TGTGCCAGCAGTTACGCGATAGGGGCTGGAGGGACTGAAGCTTTCTTT
CASSYAIGAGGTEAFF
>few|.|TRBJ2-7|TRBV4-1
TGCGCCAGCAGCCAACAGGGGCCCAGAGGGGAGATTTCCTACGAGCAGTACTTC
CASSQQGPRGEISYEQYF
>few|TRBD1|TRBJ2-7|TRBV27
TGTGCCAGCAGCTCCCTCCTGACAGGGAGCTCCTACGAGCAGTACTTC
CASSSLLTGSSYEQYF
>.|.|TRBJ1-3|TRBV25-1
TGTGCCAGCAGTGAATTTAGAGCTGGAAACACCATATATTTT
CASSEFRAGNTIYF
>once|.|TRBJ1-2|TRBV30
TGTGCCTGGAGCGACGCAGGGTATCGGTCCTATGGCTACACCTTC
CAWSDAGYRSYGYTF
>few|.|TRBJ2-5|TRBV30
TGTGCCTGGAGTGGCAAGGGGGTCGCCCAAGAGACCCAGTACTTC
CAWSGKGVAQETQYF
>.|.|TRBJ1-1|TRBV2
TGTGCCAGCCGGCGTAGGGAAGGGGTCACTGAAGCTTTCTTT
CASRRREGVTEAFF
>.|TRBD2|TRBJ2-5|TRBV2
TGTGCCAGCAGCCGGACTAGCGGGAGAGAGACCCAGTACTTC
CASSRTSGRETQYF
>.|.|TRBJ1-1|TRBV19
TGTGCCAGTAGTATAGATGCCTCGGTGAACACTGAAGCTTTCTTT
CASSIDASVNTEAFF
>.|.|TRBJ1-2|TRBV29-1
TGCAGCGTTGTCCAGGCAAACTATGGCTACACCTTC
CSVVQANYGYTF
>few|TRBD1|TRBJ2-5|TRBV9
TGTGCCAGCAGCGCCCGGGGACAGGGGCGGCAAGAGACCCAGTACTTC
CASSARGQGRQETQYF